A single sample is the source of the 21 T cell receptor beta chains below, sequenced in a study of vaccination and CD4 T cells after COVID-19. Sequenced with the Oncomine TCR Beta short-read assay was DNA taken from cultured CD4+ T cells. TCRdb reprocessed the PCR reads with MiXCR, giving one entry per CDR3 protein. The repertoire holds more than 20,000 distinct CDR3 sequences, around 35% seen once, with over 4% in the top ten. No cognate antigen is known for these TCRs. Noted treatment: roughly 10-day PBMC culture with coronavirus spike peptide pools or control peptides (ViraFEST assay). Source: CD4+ T cells from blood, cultured in vitro, taken before SARS-CoV-2 vaccination. The receptors were gathered from a human donor who had recovered from COVID-19.

V gene TRBV28 combines with J gene TRBJ1-2; 9 bases map to TRBD1. CDR3 length equals 12 residues. The germline V gene has CDR1 MDHEN and CDR2 SYDVKM. The V segment lost 5 bases and the J segment 8 bases; nucleotides outside the gene matches: 3. The DNA for the CDR3 is TGTGCCAGCAGTACAGGGGGCCGGGGCTACACCTTC. Protein product: CASSTGGRGYTF.

The chain couples TRBV6-2 or TRBV6-3 to TRBJ1-1; D remains unclear. The CDR3 sequence is 14 residues long. Germline V gene lookup returns CDR1 MNHEY and CDR2 SVGEGT. The V gene lost 6 bases and the J gene lost 1 base, with 12 bases spanning the gap. The CDR3 sequence is CASRPKVKNTEAFF. The DNA of the CDR3 is TGTGCCAGCAGGCCCAAGGTGAAGAACACTGAAGCTTTCTTT.

The V gene is TRBV18, the J gene TRBJ2-5, with a tentative D call TRBD2 (6 bases). This CDR3 spans 15 amino acids. Germline V gives CDR1 KGHSH, CDR2 LQKENI. V was pared by 3 bases and J by 2 bases, with 13 bases between. In DNA form, the CDR3 reads TGTGCCAGCTCACCCCTTGGGGAGGTTCAAGAGACCCAGTACTTC. Translated: CASSPLGEVQETQYF.

V is TRBV11-2 and J is TRBJ2-1; perhaps TRBD1 as D (6 bases). V was shortened by 5 bases and J by 7 bases, with 9 bases between the two germline ends. This CDR3 has 12 amino acids. Germline V gene lookup returns CDR1 SGHAT and CDR2 FQNNGV. The CDR3 DNA is TGTGCCAGCAGCGTACAGGGTAATGAGCAGTTCTTC. It specifies CASSVQGNEQFF.

The table lists this clonotype with a few counts. V usage is TRBV28 and J usage is TRBJ1-5, with TRBD1 as a possible D gene (5 bases). Trimming shortened V by 4 bases and J by 4 bases, and 14 bases separated the two germline ends. Germline values: CDR1 MDHEN, CDR2 SYDVKM. The CDR3 is 15 residues long. This CDR3 is CASSSPHRMNQPQHF. CDR3 nucleotide sequence: TGTGCCAGCAGTTCCCCCCACAGGATGAATCAGCCCCAGCATTTT.

This clonotype occurred a few times. The genes are TRBV2 and TRBJ1-5, with unresolved D. Germline values: CDR1 SNHLY, CDR2 FYNNEI. The CDR3 runs 14 residues. V lost 9 bases and J 2 bases, leaving 14 bases between the germline ends. CDR3 sequence reads: CASTSAPGNQPQHF. CDR3 coding DNA: TGTGCCAGTACTTCAGCCCCGGGCAATCAGCCCCAGCATTTT.

A few counts support this clonotype. J is TRBJ2-7 and V is TRBV12-3 or TRBV12-4, with 7 bases fitting TRBD1. The CDR3 runs 14 residues. J gave up 5 bases and V 2 bases, and 6 bases lay outside the gene matches. The CDR3 DNA reads as TGTGCCAGCAGTTTATCAGGGGGATTCCACGAGCAGTACTTC. Translation gives CASSLSGGFHEQYF.

The J gene is TRBJ2-2, the V gene TRBV28; a weak D match, TRBD2 (6 bases). The CDR3 has 15 amino acids. Trimming took off 8 bases at V and 4 bases at J, with 17 bases between the two ends. Germline V gene data show CDR1 as MDHEN and CDR2 as SYDVKM. CDR3 coding DNA: TGTGCCAGCGGAGCGGAGGGGCTCGGCACCGGGGAGCTGTTTTTT. Residues: CASGAEGLGTGELFF. Full variable domain (missing parts from reference TRBV28 and TRBJ2-2): DVKVTQSSRYLVKRTGEKVFLECVQDMDHENMFWYRQDPGLGLRLIYFSYDVKMKEKGDIPEGYSVSREKKERFSLILESASTNQTSMYLCASGAEGLGTGELFFGEGSRLTVL.

The gene calls are TRBV23-1 and TRBJ1-1; possibly TRBD1 for D (5 bases). Being an ORF, TRBV23-1 has a function that is uncertain. There are 18 residues in the CDR3. V dropped 2 bases and J dropped 1 base, with 20 bases sitting between them. CDR3 nucleotide sequence: TGCGCCAGCAGTCAAACACTCGGGGGAATGCGAGGGAACACTGAAGCTTTCTTT. This gives the protein CASSQTLGGMRGNTEAFF.

V is TRBV20-1 and J is TRBJ2-3; 10 positions match TRBD2. Germline V gene data show CDR1 as DFQATT and CDR2 as SNEGSKA (reference sequence). The V gene end was trimmed by 0 bases and the J gene end by 4 bases; junction bases not matched to a gene: 7. The CDR3 totals 16 residues. The CDR3 sequence: CSAREGTSVGPDTQYF. The CDR3 DNA reads TGCAGTGCTAGAGAAGGGACTAGCGTCGGCCCAGATACGCAGTATTTT.

The rearrangement uses TRBV6-5 and TRBJ1-2; possible D gene TRBD1, 5 bases. In germline, CDR1 is MNHEY, CDR2 SVGAGI. The CDR3 has 15 residues. V was clipped by 0 bases and J by 4 bases, with 12 bases between them. The chain's CDR3 is CASSYSAGKGYGYTF. The DNA for the CDR3 is TGTGCCAGCAGTTACTCGGCAGGGAAGGGCTATGGCTACACCTTC.

The chain carries TRBV25-1 and TRBJ1-6; 7 bases map to TRBD1. Trimming removed 4 bases from V and 7 bases from J; junction bases left unmatched: 10. Germline V gene lookup returns CDR1 MGHDK and CDR2 SYGVNS. The CDR3 covers 16 residues. CDR3 in amino acids: CASSALPGTDNSPLHF. In DNA, the CDR3 is TGTGCCAGCAGTGCACTGCCGGGGACAGACAATTCACCCCTCCACTTT. The full variable domain, with the rest looked up from reference TRBV25-1 and TRBJ1-6, is EADIYQTPRYLVIGTGKKITLECSQTMGHDKMYWYQQDPGMELHLIHYSYGVNSTEKGDLSSESTVSRIRTEHFPLTLESARPSHTSQYLCASSALPGTDNSPLHFGNGTRLTVT.

V is TRBV7-2 and J is TRBJ2-2; D remains unclear. The CDR3 covers 13 residues. The V gene lost 6 bases and the J gene lost 4 bases, with 9 bases spanning the gap. Germline loops: CDR1 SGHTA, CDR2 FQGNSA. This CDR3 is CASRRSTTGELFF. Here the CDR3 DNA reads TGTGCCAGCAGACGCTCCACCACCGGGGAGCTGTTTTTT.

This clonotype was found a few times. The CDR3 bases are TGTGCCAGCTTCGGCAGCAACTATGGCTACACCTTC. Protein sequence: CASFGSNYGYTF. V gene TRBV6-1 combines with J gene TRBJ1-2; D not certain. V was pared by 8 bases and J by 2 bases, with 9 bases between. The CDR3 is made up of 12 amino acids. Germline V gives CDR1 MNHNS, CDR2 SASEGT.

This clonotype was seen more than once but under ten times. V usage is TRBV7-9 and J usage is TRBJ1-2, with D perhaps TRBD1 (5 bases). The V gene lost 4 bases and the J gene lost 8 bases, with 17 bases spanning the gap. Looked up from germline, CDR1 is SEHNR and CDR2 is FQNEAQ (reference sequence). This CDR3 contains 14 residues. CDR3 bases: TGTGCCAGCAGCTCCAACAGGTTCCCTAGGGGCTACACCTTC. It codes for CASSSNRFPRGYTF.

This chain joins TRBV6-1 and TRBJ2-2; 12 nucleotides line up with TRBD1. The V and J ends lost 8 bases and 6 bases, in that order; junction bases with no gene match: 4. This CDR3 region has 14 residues. From germline, CDR1 is MNHNS and CDR2 SASEGT. This chain's CDR3 is CASCGTGGPGELFF. In nucleotides, the CDR3 is TGTGCCAGCTGCGGGACAGGGGGCCCCGGGGAGCTGTTTTTT.

As DNA, the CDR3 is TGTGCCAGCAGTTTAATGGGGAAGGGTACGCAGTATTTT. The encoded protein is CASSLMGKGTQYF. This chain links TRBV28 with TRBJ2-3; D remains ambiguous. The V end was cut by 2 bases, the J end by 8 bases, with 11 bases between. The CDR3 extends over 13 amino acids. Germline CDR1 MDHEN, CDR2 SYDVKM.

This rearrangement joins TRBV2 to TRBJ2-7, with D perhaps matching TRBD1 or TRBD2 (6 bases each). Per germline, CDR1 SNHLY and CDR2 FYNNEI. The CDR3 is made up of 14 amino acids. V was shortened by 3 bases and J by 4 bases, with 13 bases between the two germline ends. The CDR3 coding sequence is TGTGCCAGCAGTGACGCAGGGGAGGAGTACGAGCAGTACTTC. Amino acids: CASSDAGEEYEQYF.

In its sample, this clonotype is medium-sized. This chain joins TRBV27 and TRBJ1-6; 8 nucleotides align to TRBD1. Trimming cost V 1 base and J 9 bases; bases outside gene matches: 14. This CDR3 comprises 18 residues. From germline, CDR1 is MNHEY and CDR2 SMNVEV (reference sequence). The CDR3 nucleotides read TGTGCCAGCAGTTTATACCCCCCCTTGGACAGGGAAGGTTCACCCCTCCACTTT. Amino acids: CASSLYPPLDREGSPLHF.

This clonotype was observed a few times. The chain is built from TRBV28 and TRBJ2-4, with D perhaps being TRBD1 or TRBD2 (6 bases each). CDR3 length: 14 residues. V was shortened by 2 bases and J by 6 bases, with 11 bases between the two germline ends. Germline V gene sequence: CDR1 MDHEN, CDR2 SYDVKM. The CDR3 sequence: CASSLRRGGNIQYF. CDR3 bases: TGTGCCAGCAGTTTACGCAGGGGAGGAAACATTCAGTACTTC.

The chain combines TRBV20-1 with TRBJ2-3; no clear D. The germline V gene has CDR1 DFQATT and CDR2 SNEGSKA (reference sequence). The germline V and J ends were trimmed by 4 bases and 0 bases, with 11 bases remaining between them. The CDR3 has 14 amino acids. The CDR3 here is CSANRLWSTDTQYF. CDR3 DNA: TGCAGTGCTAATAGGCTGTGGAGCACAGATACGCAGTATTTT.